This paragraph covers one T cell receptor (beta chain) sequence. The antigen is unknown. Researchers took blood at baseline, on cycle 4 day 1, and on cycle 7 day 1. V lost 8 bases, J lost 0 bases, and 12 bases lay in between. Germline CDR1 and CDR2: ENHRY and SYGVKD. CDR3 length: 14 residues. This table comes from immunoSEQ multiplex PCR, and its TCRdb copy is limited to in-frame clones, with some not included. Seen here are about 24,000 clones, around 80% observed once, and the top ten hold more than 1.2%. The sample comes from a study of OX40 agonist ivuxolimab in advanced cancers. Study details: Ivuxolimab, which is an agonistic anti-OX40 (CD134) antibody, was administered to the patients. Study-level points and caveats: There was clonal expansion of CD4+ and CD8+ blood T cells by week 6 at 0.1 to 3.0 mg/kg. Which antigen the expanded peripheral T cells recognized is unknown.

This sample comprised CD4+ or CD8+ T cells sorted from blood, obtained in a trial of the OX40 agonist ivuxolimab. This clonotype was obtained from an adult with an advanced solid tumor such as melanoma, head and neck, liver or kidney cancer. J is TRBJ2-3 and V is TRBV10-3; D unresolved. This CDR3 reads CAIGTSASTDTQYF. The CDR3 region has the DNA TGTGCCATCGGTACGAGTGCTAGCACAGATACGCAGTATTTT.